Listed below are T cell receptor beta chains from one sample, sequenced in a study of cytomegalovirus exposure and HLA in healthy donors. Sequencing was performed with immunoSEQ multiplex PCR; in TCRdb, only in-frame clones are kept and a portion is missing. Here the sample spans 150,000 or so clones, approximately 69% being singletons. The sample taken for sequencing was PBMCs. The receptors stem from a man aged 30 to 39 in good health and CMV-seronegative. CDR3s include the opening cysteine and the closing phenylalanine or tryptophan. The order of the fields is D gene, J gene, V gene, clone size, CDR3 protein, CDR3 DNA. A D gene is named only where the DNA matches it firmly. For some rows the clone size is stated as once, few or many, or as a class when expanded; others skip it.

.	TRBJ2-5	TRBV12-2	.	CASRLEDFQETQYF	TGTGCAAGTCGCTTAGAGGACTTCCAAGAGACCCAGTACTTC
TRBD1	TRBJ2-7	TRBV28	few	CASSYKMGQGAYEQYF	TGTGCCAGCAGCTATAAAATGGGACAGGGGGCCTACGAGCAGTACTTC
.	TRBJ1-6	TRBV7-2	.	CASSSPGEHSPLHF	TGTGCCAGCAGCTCTCCAGGGGAGCATTCACCCCTCCACTTT
TRBD1	TRBJ2-7	TRBV5-6	.	CASSFGTVQHSYEQYF	TGTGCCAGCAGCTTCGGGACAGTCCAACACTCCTACGAGCAGTACTTC
TRBD1	TRBJ1-2	TRBV29-1	.	CSVAGTVAGVGYTF	TGCAGCGTAGCAGGGACAGTAGCCGGAGTGGGTTACACCTTC
.	TRBJ2-7	TRBV10-3	.	CAISDSGDYEQYF	TGTGCCATCAGTGATTCGGGTGACTACGAGCAGTACTTC
.	TRBJ1-5	TRBV27	few	CASSLTVNQPQHF	TGTGCCAGCAGTTTAACTGTGAATCAGCCCCAGCATTTT
.	TRBJ2-1	TRBV28	few	CASSLWSFEQFF	TGTGCCAGCAGTTTATGGTCTTTTGAGCAGTTCTTC
TRBD1	TRBJ2-2	TRBV2	.	CASRTTGGWTGELFF	TGTGCCAGCAGGACAACAGGGGGTTGGACCGGGGAGCTGTTTTTT
.	TRBJ2-7	TRBV4-1	.	CASSQGLSEQYF	TGCGCCAGCAGCCAGGGACTTTCCGAGCAGTACTTC
.	TRBJ1-1	TRBV20-1	.	CSAREGGEAFF	TGCAGTGCTAGGGAGGGTGGTGAAGCTTTCTTT
.	TRBJ2-2	TRBV6-6	.	CASSRTGNTGELFF	TGTGCCAGCAGTCGCACAGGGAACACCGGGGAGCTGTTTTTT
.	TRBJ2-5	TRBV7-6	.	CASSQTGQETQYF	TGTGCCAGCAGCCAGACAGGCCAAGAGACCCAGTACTTC
TRBD1	TRBJ2-7	TRBV2	.	CASRDRTGGSEQYF	TGTGCCAGCAGGGACAGGACAGGGGGAAGCGAGCAGTACTTC
TRBD1	TRBJ1-5	TRBV4-2	.	CASSLRTGDQPQHF	TGTGCCAGCAGCCTACGGACAGGGGATCAGCCCCAGCATTTT
.	TRBJ2-7	TRBV19	.	CASRADRTNSYEQYF	TGTGCCAGTCGAGCGGACAGGACTAACTCCTACGAGCAGTACTTC
TRBD2	TRBJ2-2	TRBV28	once	CASSSDAGGGAGELFF	TGTGCCAGCAGTAGTGACGCTGGCGGGGGGGCCGGGGAGCTGTTTTTT
.	TRBJ2-6	TRBV19	.	CATGGRGANVLTF	TGTGCCACCGGGGGGCGAGGGGCCAACGTCCTGACTTTC
TRBD2	TRBJ2-3	TRBV4-3	.	CASSQTSGVADTQYF	TGCGCCAGCAGCCAGACTAGCGGGGTAGCAGATACGCAGTATTTT